The clone carrying this T cell receptor (beta chain) showed up many times. The antigen is undetermined. The data were taken from a study of Graves' ophthalmopathy and Graves' hyperthyroidism. Study-level findings and limits: Built on 13 signatures, a model told ophthalmopathy apart from stable hyperthyroidism with almost 90% sensitivity and around 80% specificity. Most thyroid-expanded clonotypes exceeding 0.001 frequency were also found in blood.

Germline assignment: CDR1 SGHTA and CDR2 FQGNSA. Trimming took off 0 bases at V and 2 bases at J, with 7 bases between the two ends. CDR3 length: 15 residues. Amplification of TCR beta CDR3 regions used RNA transcripts. First-round RT-PCR employed HTBI primers, with a second-round multiplex PCR after it. TCRdb reprocessed the multiplex PCR reads with MiXCR, giving one entry per CDR3 protein. This sample has 350,000 or so distinct CDR3 sequences; about 17% occur once, and the top ten carry about 12%. Other autoimmune diseases, uncontrolled infections, pregnancy and lactation each led to patient exclusion.

This sequence originates from an adult man with Graves' ophthalmopathy. The chain uses TRBV7-2 and TRBJ2-2; D not certain. Sequenced: peripheral blood. The CDR3 sequence is CASSLADGNTGELFF. In DNA form, the CDR3 reads TGTGCCAGCAGCTTAGCAGACGGTAACACCGGGGAGCTGTTTTTT.